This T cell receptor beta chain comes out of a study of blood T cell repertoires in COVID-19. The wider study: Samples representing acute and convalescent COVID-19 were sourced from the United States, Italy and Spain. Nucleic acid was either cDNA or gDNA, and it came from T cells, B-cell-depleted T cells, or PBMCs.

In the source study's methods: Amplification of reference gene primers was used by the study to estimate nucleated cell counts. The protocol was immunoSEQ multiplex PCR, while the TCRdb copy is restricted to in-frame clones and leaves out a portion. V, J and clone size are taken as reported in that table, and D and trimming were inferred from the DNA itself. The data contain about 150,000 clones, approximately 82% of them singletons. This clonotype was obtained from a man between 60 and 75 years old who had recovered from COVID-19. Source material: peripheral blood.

The CDR3 coding sequence is TGTGCCAGCAGTGGGAGGACAGGCCCCTCTGGGGCCAACGTCCTGACTTTC. This gives the protein CASSGRTGPSGANVLTF. The chain links TRBV28 to TRBJ2-6, with TRBD1 as a possible D gene (7 bases). V dropped 5 bases and J dropped 0 bases, with 14 bases sitting between them. The CDR3 has 17 amino acids. Germline V lookup: CDR1 MDHEN, CDR2 SYDVKM.